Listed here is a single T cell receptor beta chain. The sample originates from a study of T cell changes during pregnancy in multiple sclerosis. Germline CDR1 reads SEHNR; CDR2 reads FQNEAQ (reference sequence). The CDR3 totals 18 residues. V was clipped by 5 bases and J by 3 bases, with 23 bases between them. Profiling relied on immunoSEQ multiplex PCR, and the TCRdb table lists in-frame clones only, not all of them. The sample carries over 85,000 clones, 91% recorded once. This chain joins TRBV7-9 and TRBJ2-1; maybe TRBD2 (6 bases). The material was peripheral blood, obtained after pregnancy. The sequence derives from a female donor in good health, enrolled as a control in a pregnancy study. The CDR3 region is CASSTPISQGEVYNEQFF. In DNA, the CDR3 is TGTGCCAGCAGCACCCCGATTAGCCAAGGGGAGGTCTACAATGAGCAGTTCTTC. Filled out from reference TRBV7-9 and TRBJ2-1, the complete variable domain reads DTGVSQNPRHKITKRGQNVTFRCDPISEHNRLYWYRQTLGQGPEFLTYFQNEAQLEKSRLLSDRFSAERPKGSFSTLEIQRTEQGDSAMYLCASSTPISQGEVYNEQFFGPGTRLTVL.